The 16 T cell receptor beta chains presented below share a single source sample, sequenced in a study of T-cell reconstitution after alpha-beta-depleted transplantation in children. Preparation of the TCRbeta library was carried out with unique molecular identifiers. MiXCR, run by TCRdb on the PCR reads, gives a single entry per CDR3 protein. This sample yields about 500,000 distinct CDR3 sequences, of which around a third are seen a single time; more than 2% belongs to the top ten. Sample: PBMCs from the stem cell graft donor, taken from the stem cell graft. The receptors come from a human donor who donated a stem cell graft to a child with aplastic anemia.

V and J are TRBV5-1 and TRBJ2-1, with TRBD2 matching over 12 bases. With 5 bases clipped from V and 7 bases from J, the junction kept 4 bases outside the gene matches. The CDR3 is 14 residues long. From germline, CDR1 is SGHRS and CDR2 YFSETQ. The CDR3 protein is CASSGLAGRNEQFF. CDR3 DNA: TGCGCCAGCAGTGGACTAGCGGGAAGGAATGAGCAGTTCTTC.

The chain carries TRBV30 and TRBJ1-2; TRBD1 agrees at 7 bases. V shed 5 bases and J 4 bases; nucleotides not matched to a gene: 1. CDR1 is GTSNPN and CDR2 is SVGIG in the germline V gene (reference sequence). CDR3 length: 11 residues. CDR3 region: CAWGTVYGYTF. CDR3 DNA: TGTGCCTGGGGGACAGTCTATGGCTACACCTTC.

In its sample, this clonotype was seen many times. The DNA of the CDR3 is TGCGCCAGCAGCCGGGATAGCAATCAGCCCCAGCATTTT. This gives the protein CASSRDSNQPQHF. The rearrangement joins TRBV5-1 to TRBJ1-5; no definite D call. This CDR3 region has 13 residues. The V gene's germline CDR1 is SGHRS and CDR2 YFSETQ. Trimming pared 4 bases from V and 0 bases from J, leaving 5 bases between. Full variable domain (missing parts from reference TRBV5-1 and TRBJ1-5): KAGVTQTPRYLIKTRGQQVTLSCSPISGHRSVSWYQQTPGQGLQFLFEYFSETQRNKGNFPGRFSGRQFSNSRSEMNVSTLELGDSALYLCASSRDSNQPQHFGDGTRLSIL.

The chain is built from TRBV29-1 and TRBJ1-1; possibly TRBD1 for D (6 bases). Deletions cut 2 bases from V and 5 bases from J, with 12 bases between. The CDR3 has 13 amino acids. Germline CDR1 reads SQVTM; CDR2 reads ANQGSEA. The CDR3 spells CSVEWGRGTEAFF. The CDR3 bases are TGCAGCGTTGAATGGGGGCGCGGAACTGAAGCTTTCTTT.

V gene TRBV7-2 combines with J gene TRBJ2-5; D uncertain. Trimming pared 5 bases from V and 0 bases from J, leaving 7 bases between. Germline-derived CDR1 and CDR2 are SGHTA and FQGNSA. This CDR3 comprises 13 residues. The CDR3 spells CASSQGYQETQYF. The CDR3 coding sequence is TGTGCCAGCAGCCAAGGGTACCAAGAGACCCAGTACTTC.

The chain uses TRBV13 and TRBJ2-1; 10 bases are a match to TRBD2. The CDR3 extends over 16 amino acids. The trim removed 5 bases at V and 7 bases at J, leaving 11 bases unmatched. Germline V gene data show CDR1 as PRHDT and CDR2 as FYEKMQ (reference sequence). The chain's CDR3 is CASSTTSGFLENEQFF. CDR3 DNA sequence: TGTGCCAGCAGCACGACTAGCGGGTTCCTTGAGAATGAGCAGTTCTTC.

There are a few counts of this clonotype. The gene calls are TRBV9 and TRBJ2-7, with 11 positions matching TRBD2. The ends lost 4 bases at V and 3 bases at J; junction bases unmatched: 6. CDR3 length: 15 residues. The germline CDR1 and CDR2 sequences are SGDLS and YYNGEE. The CDR3 DNA sequence: TGTGCCAGCAGCAACGGGACTAGCGGAGGCTACGAGCAGTACTTC. Protein product: CASSNGTSGGYEQYF.

This clonotype has a handful of counts. The chain couples TRBV20-1 to TRBJ1-2; maybe TRBD1 (5 bases). Germline V gene data show CDR1 as DFQATT and CDR2 as SNEGSKA (reference sequence). The germline V and J ends were trimmed by 1 base and 12 bases, with 12 bases remaining between them. This CDR3 region has 11 residues. The CDR3 is CSARAGQKDTF. Written as DNA, the CDR3 is TGCAGTGCTAGAGCGGGGCAGAAAGACACCTTC.

The chain combines TRBV19 with TRBJ1-5; D is ambiguous. Germline V lookup: CDR1 LNHDA, CDR2 SQIVND (reference sequence). The CDR3 spans 16 residues. The V end lost 6 bases, the J end lost 7 bases, and 22 bases lay between the germline ends. The CDR3 nucleotides read TGTGCCAGTAGGACCACCCCAAGAGGGCTCTGGCAGCCCCAGCATTTT. Amino acid sequence: CASRTTPRGLWQPQHF.

The rearrangement joins TRBV14 to TRBJ2-1; tentative D call: TRBD2 (6 bases). V dropped 6 bases and J dropped 9 bases, with 24 bases sitting between them. The CDR3 contains 16 residues. The V gene's germline CDR1 is SGHDN and CDR2 FVKESK. This chain's CDR3 is CASSPLGGDVFGEQFF. The CDR3 DNA follows: TGTGCCAGCAGTCCCCTCGGGGGAGATGTATTTGGTGAGCAGTTCTTC.

This clonotype was seen more than once but under ten times. The V gene is TRBV30, the J gene TRBJ1-5; D possibly corresponds to TRBD1 (5 bases). This CDR3 has 13 amino acids. V was cut by 0 bases and J by 7 bases, with 10 bases left in between. Germline CDR1 and CDR2: GTSNPN and SVGIG (reference sequence). The CDR3 here is CAWSVAGGQPQHF. The DNA of the CDR3 is TGTGCCTGGAGTGTAGCGGGGGGACAGCCCCAGCATTTT.

The chain employs TRBV20-1 and TRBJ2-3; the D gene is possibly TRBD2 (6 bases). The V and J ends lost 6 bases and 0 bases respectively, with 16 bases between them. The CDR3 loop spans 15 amino acids. CDR1 DFQATT and CDR2 SNEGSKA come from the germline V gene (reference sequence). CDR3 DNA sequence: TGCAGTGCCTCTGTTTGGGGGACTAGCACAGATACGCAGTATTTT. Translating it yields CSASVWGTSTDTQYF.

This rearrangement joins TRBV19 to TRBJ1-2; D may be TRBD1 (6 bases). The CDR3 consists of 15 residues. Germline CDR1 and CDR2: LNHDA and SQIVND (reference sequence). Trimming left V 1 base short and J 3 bases short, with 12 bases between. DNA for the CDR3: TGTGCCAGTAGTATAGTAGGGACACCCTACTATGGCTACACCTTC. The encoded protein is CASSIVGTPYYGYTF. The full variable domain, in which reference TRBV19 and TRBJ1-2 provide the parts outside the CDR3, is DGGITQSPKYLFRKEGQNVTLSCEQNLNHDAMYWYRQDPGQGLRLIYYSQIVNDFQKGDIAEGYSVSREKKESFPLTVTSAQKNPTAFYLCASSIVGTPYYGYTFGSGTRLTVV.

The chain joins TRBV5-5 to TRBJ2-1; D might be TRBD1 (5 bases). This CDR3 is built from 16 residues. Germline V gives CDR1 SGHKS, CDR2 YYEKEE (reference sequence). Trimming removed 0 bases at V and 1 base at J, with 11 bases between. The CDR3 here is CASSLEGVRSYNEQFF. The DNA for the CDR3 is TGTGCCAGCAGCTTGGAAGGGGTCAGATCCTACAATGAGCAGTTCTTC.

This clonotype has just a few counts. J is TRBJ1-2 and V is TRBV7-8, with TRBD1 matching 9 bases. V gave up 6 bases and J gave up 5 bases; unmatched junction bases: 7. Per the germline V gene, CDR1 is SGHVS and CDR2 is FQNEAQ. The CDR3 sequence is 14 residues long. The CDR3 region has the DNA TGTGCCAGCAGTCCGGGCGGGACAGGGTATGGCTACACCTTC. Residues: CASSPGGTGYGYTF.

This clonotype was seen a few times. The rearrangement uses TRBV7-9 and TRBJ2-7; the D gene could be TRBD1 or TRBD2 (5 bases each). Trimming removed 4 bases at V and 0 bases at J, with 16 bases between. This CDR3 contains 16 residues. Per germline, CDR1 SEHNR and CDR2 FQNEAQ (reference sequence). CDR3 loop: CASSSLRWGSSYEQYF. The CDR3 DNA reads TGTGCCAGCAGCTCGCTGAGGTGGGGGAGCTCCTACGAGCAGTACTTC.